Below, 5 T cell receptor beta chains from the same sample are listed, as sequenced in a study of control samples from healthy donors and cancer patients. Clones were read by immunoSEQ multiplex PCR, and TCRdb kept only the in-frame ones, dropping some. The sample lists approximately 120,000 clones, around 87% seen once, with about 8.7% in the top ten. The sequenced sample was blood. These receptors were obtained from a man in his forties or fifties in good health.

The chain recombines TRBV25-1 with TRBJ2-1, with TRBD1 identical over 10 bases. V shed 3 bases and J 5 bases; nucleotides not matched to a gene: 7. From germline, CDR1 is MGHDK and CDR2 SYGVNS. The CDR3 has 16 residues. CDR3 DNA: TGTGCCAGCAGTGAGCCACCGGGACAGGGGAACAATGAGCAGTTCTTC. It translates to CASSEPPGQGNNEQFF. The complete variable domain, with remaining parts taken from reference TRBV25-1 and TRBJ2-1, reads EADIYQTPRYLVIGTGKKITLECSQTMGHDKMYWYQQDPGMELHLIHYSYGVNSTEKGDLSSESTVSRIRTEHFPLTLESARPSHTSQYLCASSEPPGQGNNEQFFGPGTRLTVL.

The chain links TRBV15 to TRBJ2-5; 9 bases line up with TRBD2. Trimming removed 3 bases from V and 2 bases from J; junction bases left unmatched: 10. The germline V gene has CDR1 LNHNV and CDR2 YYDKDF (reference sequence). The CDR3 has 17 amino acids. The CDR3 sequence is CATSSSLLAGIQETQYF. DNA for the CDR3: TGTGCCACCAGCAGTTCCCTGCTAGCGGGGATACAAGAGACCCAGTACTTC.

This chain uses TRBV11-3 with TRBJ1-1; D gene ambiguous. With 6 bases removed from V and 3 bases from J, the gap between germline ends came to 11 bases. Germline CDR1 SGHNT, CDR2 YENEEA. The CDR3 runs to 13 residues. In DNA, the CDR3 is TGTGCCAGCAGTGACCCATCCTACACTGAAGCTTTCTTT. Encoded protein: CASSDPSYTEAFF.

The gene calls are TRBV9 and TRBJ2-1; a weak D match, TRBD2 (6 bases). This CDR3 has 16 residues. Trimming shortened V by 4 bases and J by 10 bases, and 24 bases separated the two germline ends. Germline lookup yields CDR1 SGDLS and CDR2 YYNGEE. The DNA for the CDR3 is TGTGCCAGCAGCCCGGCGACCCTCCCTCGGGGGAGGGAGCAGTTCTTC. This gives the protein CASSPATLPRGREQFF.

V is TRBV30 and J is TRBJ1-5; D is unclear. Trimming took off 6 bases at V and 3 bases at J, with 12 bases between the two ends. The CDR3 runs 13 residues. CDR1 is GTSNPN and CDR2 is SVGIG in the germline V gene (reference sequence). This chain's CDR3 is CACAEPHNQPQHF. The CDR3 DNA follows: TGTGCCTGTGCAGAACCGCACAATCAGCCCCAGCATTTT.